This TCR beta chain was profiled in a study of T-cell memory formation after mild COVID-19. Study-level findings and limits: Contracting CD4+ clones were located mainly in CM and EM, and CD8+ clones in EMRA. Clones that got smaller from day 15 to 85 had even CD4/CD8, while clones growing later tipped toward CD4+. Clones from the second wave (peaking day 37) had unconfirmed SARS-CoV-2 specificity.

This clonotype was seen many times. Its antigen is unknown. TCR alpha and TCR beta cDNA libraries with sample barcodes and UMIs came from 5'RACE using constant-segment primers. One entry per CDR3 protein, called by TCRdb with MiXCR from the 5' RACE reads. This sample has 150,000 to 200,000 distinct CDR3 sequences, with approximately 10% found just once. The CDR3 is 14 amino acids. V lost 8 bases, J lost 2 bases, and 15 bases lay in between. Germline CDR1 MDHEN, CDR2 SYDVKM. The genes are TRBV28 and TRBJ1-1, with D unresolved. Sequencing was done on a sample of PBMCs or a T cell subset sorted from them (not recorded which). The clonotype originates from a young man who had mild COVID-19 (a few samples of this study predate the infection). Cell type and time point are not known. The CDR3 protein is CASGGGSTNTEAFF. The DNA for the CDR3 is TGTGCCAGCGGAGGAGGCTCCACAAACACTGAAGCTTTCTTT. Variable domain in full (rest from reference TRBV28 and TRBJ1-1): DVKVTQSSRYLVKRTGEKVFLECVQDMDHENMFWYRQDPGLGLRLIYFSYDVKMKEKGDIPEGYSVSREKKERFSLILESASTNQTSMYLCASGGGSTNTEAFFGQGTRLTVV.